This TCR beta chain comes out of a study of cytomegalovirus exposure and HLA in healthy donors (dated by TCRdb to between 2016 and 2019). For the wider study: An earlier analysis of 587 of the donors reported approximately 300 Gb of sequence data and roughly 120 million unique TCR beta sequences obtained from around 180 million T cells. In an earlier analysis of around 540 of the donors, high-throughput TCR beta sequencing was used to judge whether each TCR beta V gene segment behaved as functional or pseudogenic. Along with the approximately 650-subject first cohort, a separate validation cohort of around 110 different subjects was used. The number of typed donors differed by locus: about 620-640 for A, B, C, DRB1 and DQB1; 522 for DQA1; over 600 for DPA1; and 400 to 480 for DPB1. Every repertoire in the discovery cohort had been generated on one and the same sequencing platform. An early release that covered around 590 HLA-typed donors contained about 300 gigabases of sequencing data and tens of millions of unique TCR sequences. In the later analysis, no new phenotypic data were used to find candidate immune exposures; instead, reliance was placed on TCR beta sequences and their occurrence across donors. Several DR-DQ haplotypes were handled as single units for association and clustering because linkage in the cohort was strong. The aim of the study was to test whether cataloging public T cell receptors could identify signatures of past pathogen exposure. A later analysis re-examined previously published TCR beta repertoires from roughly 720 donors and added high-resolution HLA genotyping to investigate patterns of TCR occurrence. Genome-wide SNP genotypes for about 65% of the 666 donors were used in a later genetic analysis, which treated that subset as a discovery cohort. Donor age, sex, ethnicity and CMV serostatus were collected together with the repertoire data. The study profiled the T cell repertoires of 500 to 800 subjects by immunosequencing and related them to cytomegalovirus serostatus. On average, around 230,000 unique TCR beta nucleotide sequences were sequenced per donor among some 430 genotyped donors of the cohort, with about 19% of those sequences being non-productive. HLA typing covered class I and class II loci at four-digit resolution. To predict cytomegalovirus infection status, the study brought together high-throughput TCR immunosequencing, statistical association of individual TCRs with disease status, and machine learning. Of the approximately 400 genotyped donors, less than 85% were placed in the genetic ancestry cluster associated with self-reported Caucasian donors. General findings and caveats noted by the study authors: The study listed 150 to 200 TCR beta chains as associated with cytomegalovirus. The authors suggested that the approach could potentially be generalized to other disease states and immunological phenotypes. Some IMGT-functional V segments, including TRBV6-2 and TRBV6-3, could not be told apart with the 87-base-pair reads, so those segments were excluded. A later analysis associated approximately 17,000 TCR beta sequences with specific HLA alleles at a false discovery rate of 0.05. V-gene and J-gene trimming of TCR beta chains was associated with a missense DCLRE1C variant in a later genetic analysis, and the association was replicated in an independent cohort. Linkage disequilibrium might explain the correlated functional status among segregating V segments, but an unknown experimental factor could not be excluded. Roughly uniform sequencing depth across donors was assumed in presence/absence analyses, although this assumption may not hold. A few of the identified cytomegalovirus-associated TCR beta chains were confirmed in vitro to be specific for cytomegalovirus antigens. A cluster of highly shared sequence variants was judged likely to represent a technical artifact of the sequencing pipeline. When HLA alleles, especially DR and DQ, strongly co-occurred, TCR associations were difficult to assign to individual alleles. A later analysis found that most CMV-associated TCR beta chains appeared HLA-restricted, with HLA associations seemingly driven largely by CMV exposure. This cohort had only TCR beta chains sequenced, and the lack of alpha or paired-chain data limited which features could be detected. In an earlier analysis of about 550 of the donors, most TCR beta V segments were observed in productive rearrangements about 90% or about 30% of the time, broadly matching IMGT annotations. Because HLA typing was missing for some donors at each locus, association tests included only the typed subset. Several of the top co-occurrence clusters appeared to be linked to parvovirus B19, influenza, CMV and Epstein-Barr virus, according to a later analysis. In both the original and validation cohorts, the classifier was reported to diagnose cytomegalovirus status with high specificity and sensitivity. Because counts were too low, around 17 rarely observed V segments, including chromosome 9 orphons, were left out of the earlier analysis of about 500 of the donors. In a later analysis, the rate of TCR association differed among HLA loci, with DRB1 alleles having the most associated TCRs and HLA-C alleles having the fewest. A further reported finding was that TCR beta sequences accurately predicted the HLA-A and HLA-B alleles for most subjects in the first cohort. Immune exposure information for the cohort was limited to CMV serostatus. Across donors, most TCR sequences were observed very rarely, whereas some public TCRs were present in many individuals. Compared with equally common non-associated chains, HLA-associated TCR beta chains in a later analysis were more clonally expanded and had lower generation probabilities. According to a later genetic analysis, donors in an Asian-associated ancestry cluster had fewer N-insertions in productive TCRs than the approximately 670-donor mean.

The cohort comprised some 680 healthy bone marrow donors. At the time of sampling, every cohort member was nominally healthy, though immune exposures that went unrecorded were likely present. The donor was CMV seropositive and was included in the group of 250 to 300 seropositive cohort members. A peripheral blood sample was provided by each donor, and peripheral blood mononuclear cells were used for TCR beta sequencing. Genomic DNA extraction from the blood cell samples was performed with the Qiagen DNeasy Blood Extraction Kit. For this clone: Its antigen remains unidentified. Base qualities are not recorded, but no much larger clone differs from it by a single base.

The library relied on the immunoSEQ multiplex PCR assay. For the multiplex PCR, a mixture combining 60 forward primers for TCR Vbeta segments and 13 reverse primers for TCR Jbeta segments was used. The CDR3 region of rearranged TCR beta genes was amplified from genomic DNA with a multiplex PCR assay. Amplified TCR beta libraries were sequenced as 87-base-pair reads on the Illumina HiSeq System. The study's processing was this. A later analysis counted about 76 million unique TCR beta chains across the 600 to 850 repertoires, and 9 million to 14 million of these chains were shared by at least two donors. Raw reads were error-corrected and collapsed into unique sequences by a nearest-neighbor algorithm in which closely related sequences were merged to remove PCR and sequencing errors. To assign V, D and J gene segments, CDR3 sequences were aligned to IMGT reference sequences. For a sequence to be retained, a match of at least six nucleotides to both a V gene segment and a J gene segment was required. Rearrangements were classified as productive when the CDR3 lacked stop codons and remained in frame with V and J, and all other rearrangements were classified as non-productive. Following IMGT convention, CDR3 was defined as the stretch from the second conserved V-encoded cysteine to the conserved J-encoded phenylalanine. The earlier analysis of 550 to 650 of the donors excluded any sequence lacking an unambiguous match to a single V gene segment. An earlier analysis of a few hundred of the donors classified V segments as functional when productive rearrangements were above 56.7% and as segregating when the standard deviation between donors was above 5%. A statistical classification framework was developed to diagnose cytomegalovirus status using the catalog of TCR beta chain sequences. A later analysis assigned V and J genes by comparing TCR nucleotide sequences with IMGT/GENE-DB human TR gene sequences. A later analysis assigned CDR3 sequences and most-parsimonious VDJ recombination scenarios with the TCRdist pipeline. In a later analysis, every TCR beta chain was defined by the combination of its CDR3 amino acid sequence and its V-gene family, and reads without a unique V-gene family were dropped. As a way to deal with suspected cross-contamination and a sequencing artifact, a later analysis dropped hundreds of nucleotide sequences that were highly shared and had low generation probability. For each public chain, a later analysis derived a clonal expansion index from normalized ranks of inferred template counts within each repertoire. In a later analysis, generation probabilities were computed with a VDJ recombination model fitted to out-of-frame rearrangements, and the resulting probabilities were checked against IGoR. A later analysis scored TCR-TCR, TCR-HLA and TCR-CMV co-occurrence with hypergeometric tests, applying a repertoire-size bias correction to TCR pairs. A later analysis estimated false discovery rates by permuting HLA or CMV assignments 20 times. In a later analysis, co-occurring TCRs were grouped using DBSCAN, with TCRdist sequence similarity added in when clustering inside HLA-allele-positive subsets. Repertoires with fewer than 30,000 or more than 120,000 public chains, plus five repertoires with anomalous nucleotide sharing, were excluded from co-occurrence clustering. Not all clones reach the TCRdb copy of this immuneACCESS table, which keeps in-frame sequences only. Checked studies attribute under half of the gap to unresolved V genes and leave the rest unexplained. V and J calls and clone size are those listed in that table; D and trimming were worked out from the DNA. The sample table records fewer than 200,000 clones; 68% of these occur just once. Jointly, the top ten make up 3.5% to 5% of the sample.

From the cysteine up to the phenylalanine, the CDR3 has a length of 14 residues. Left in the record is the CDR3 DNA by itself, 42 bases read in frame from the first base. Cut back by 7 bases and 1 base, the V and J ends lie 13 bases apart. Per the germline V gene, SNHLY is the CDR1 and FYNNEI is the CDR2. The specimen sequenced was PBMCs. The source is a woman aged 18-29 years in good health and CMV-seropositive. The chain uses TRBV2 and TRBJ1-1, with no confidently assigned D gene. The DNA is TGTGCCAGCATACGAGGGCGAGGGAACACTGAAGCTTTCTTT. This translates into CASIRGRGNTEAFF. The variable domain in full, with residues beyond the CDR3 obtained from the reference TRBV2 and TRBJ1-1 genes, is EPEVTQTPSHQVTQMGQEVILRCVPISNHLYFYWYRQILGQKVEFLVSFYNNEISEKSEIFDDQFSVERPDGSNFTLKIRSTKLEDSAMYFCASIRGRGNTEAFFGQGTRLTVV.